The table lists the clone carrying this TCR beta chain with many counts. Its matching antigen is unknown. As for time point: newly diagnosed GD, antithyroid drugs for less than 3 months. RNA extracted from PBMCs served as the sequencing template. Both iRepertoire HTBI primers and Arm-PCR of CDR3 regions were used to build the TCR beta libraries. TCRdb reprocessed the multiplex PCR reads via MiXCR and lists one record per CDR3 protein. The profile shows 550,000 to 700,000 distinct CDR3 sequences, about 16% of them singletons. The entry originates in a study of regulatory T cells in long-lasting Graves disease. Study context: The study enrolled newly diagnosed Graves' patients on antithyroid drugs under 3 months. Study-level points and caveats: Persistent Graves' patients showed reduced TCR diversity versus newly diagnosed patients. Persistent disease exhibited a predilection for TRBV28, TRBJ1-2 and TRBJ2-5.

This CDR3 is built from 15 residues. CDR1 and CDR2 from the germline V gene are MNHEY and SVGEGT. V lost 0 bases, J lost 3 bases, and 10 bases lay in between. These same records also appear under a second study, on T cells in Graves' hyperthyroidism and ophthalmopathy. That source reports: A first-round RT-PCR of the TCR CDR3 used the HTBI primer set.

The chain combines TRBV6-2 or TRBV6-3 with TRBJ2-3, with TRBD1 as a possible D gene (7 bases). The sequences come from peripheral blood mononuclear cells (PBMCs), collected at new diagnosis, from a patient treated with antithyroid drugs. The clonotype comes from a man aged 18 to 29 with Graves disease. The chain's CDR3 is CASSYSSGGTDTQYF. CDR3 DNA sequence: TGTGCCAGCAGTTACTCTTCAGGGGGGACAGATACGCAGTATTTT.